Here is one TCR beta chain with its context. Participant ages covered 18 to 89 years across about 25 US areas. Cohort 3 recovered donors had two negative PCRs, clearance, or symptom resolution. These data originate in a study of blood T cell repertoires in COVID-19. Overall study: The cDNA or gDNA used as material had been derived from T cells, B-cell-depleted T cells, or PBMCs.

V was shortened by 2 bases and J by 4 bases, with 17 bases between the two germline ends. Germline V gene sequence: CDR1 MNHEY, CDR2 SVGAGI. CDR3 length: 16 amino acids. Original analysis: Estimates of nucleated cell counts were drawn from the amplification of reference gene primers. The protocol was immunoSEQ multiplex PCR, while the TCRdb copy is restricted to in-frame clones and leaves out a portion. D and trimming come from the DNA, and the V and J calls and clone size come from that table. The sample comprises around 300,000 clones, 85% to 90% of which are singletons, and roughly 2.5% rests with the top ten.

The rearrangement links TRBV6-5 to TRBJ2-5; D is uncertain. The sequence was obtained from a woman between 18 and 29 years old who had recovered from COVID-19. Source material: PBMCs or T cells enriched from blood (not recorded which). In DNA form, the CDR3 reads TGTGCCAGCAGTTACCAAATTCCGGCGGTAGGAGAGACCCAGTACTTC. Translating gives CASSYQIPAVGETQYF.